Listed below are T cell receptor beta chains from one sample, sequenced in a study of shared clonotypes between healthy human individuals. Assay used: immunoSEQ multiplex PCR; TCRdb lists only in-frame clones, some missing. The sample contains some 790,000 clones, approximately 72% of which appear only once. Sequencing used memory CD4+ T cells sorted from blood. Receptors were obtained from a woman younger than 45 in good health. The CDR3 runs from the conserved cysteine through the conserved F or W. The D gene is left open where the match is weak. Clone sizes are given selectively: once, few, many, or a class where the clone is expanded.

d_call: -; j_call: TRBJ2-1; clone_size: few; cdr3_length: 15; v_call: TRBV5-1; cdr3_nt: TGCGCCAGCAGCCTGGACACCAGCTCCTACAATGAGCAGTTCTTC; cdr3_aa: CASSLDTSSYNEQFF
d_call: -; j_call: TRBJ1-5; clone_size: -; cdr3_length: 18; v_call: TRBV2; cdr3_nt: TGTGCCAGCAGTGTGGTCGGGCAGGGAGGAGTGACGGGACAGCCCCAGCATTTT; cdr3_aa: CASSVVGQGGVTGQPQHF
d_call: TRBD2; j_call: TRBJ2-3; clone_size: -; cdr3_length: 15; v_call: TRBV5-6; cdr3_nt: TGTGCCAGCAGCCGGACTAGTGGGGGCACAGATACGCAGTATTTT; cdr3_aa: CASSRTSGGTDTQYF
d_call: -; j_call: TRBJ2-2; clone_size: -; cdr3_length: 14; v_call: TRBV6-4; cdr3_nt: TGTGCCAGCAAGCCGACTCGCGAGACCGGGGAGCTGTTTTTT; cdr3_aa: CASKPTRETGELFF
d_call: -; j_call: TRBJ2-7; clone_size: -; cdr3_length: 14; v_call: TRBV7-9; cdr3_nt: TGTGCCAGCAGCTCGACAGGAACCCGCAACGAGCAGTACTTC; cdr3_aa: CASSSTGTRNEQYF
d_call: TRBD1; j_call: TRBJ1-4; clone_size: -; cdr3_length: 15; v_call: TRBV30; cdr3_nt: TGTGCCTGGAGTGTACCCGGGACAGGGTGGGAAAAACTGTTTTTT; cdr3_aa: CAWSVPGTGWEKLFF
d_call: -; j_call: TRBJ1-1; clone_size: -; cdr3_length: 14; v_call: TRBV10-1; cdr3_nt: TGCGCCAGCAGTGAGTCCGGGCGGAACACTGAAGCTTTCTTT; cdr3_aa: CASSESGRNTEAFF
d_call: TRBD2; j_call: TRBJ2-7; clone_size: -; cdr3_length: 16; v_call: TRBV7-2; cdr3_nt: TGTGCCAGCAGCTTAGCCTCGGGACTAGCTGTCTACGAGCAGTACTTC; cdr3_aa: CASSLASGLAVYEQYF
d_call: -; j_call: TRBJ1-1; clone_size: -; cdr3_length: 16; v_call: TRBV19; cdr3_nt: TGTGCCAGTAGTATAGGGCGGGGGGCCATGAACACTGAAGCTTTCTTT; cdr3_aa: CASSIGRGAMNTEAFF
d_call: -; j_call: TRBJ2-7; clone_size: few; cdr3_length: 15; v_call: TRBV7-6; cdr3_nt: TGTGCCAGCAGCTTAGCGCCCGGGGGAGAGTACGAGCAGTACTTC; cdr3_aa: CASSLAPGGEYEQYF
d_call: TRBD2; j_call: TRBJ2-5; clone_size: -; cdr3_length: 14; v_call: TRBV11-1; cdr3_nt: TGTGCCAGCAGCATTAGCGGGAGAGGGGAGACCCAGTACTTC; cdr3_aa: CASSISGRGETQYF
d_call: -; j_call: TRBJ1-2; clone_size: few; cdr3_length: 11; v_call: TRBV28; cdr3_nt: TGTGCCAGCAGTCCCAGCTATGGCTACACCTTC; cdr3_aa: CASSPSYGYTF
d_call: -; j_call: TRBJ2-3; clone_size: -; cdr3_length: 12; v_call: TRBV5-1; cdr3_nt: TGCGCCAGCAGCTTGGATGCGGATACGCAGTATTTT; cdr3_aa: CASSLDADTQYF
d_call: -; j_call: TRBJ2-2; clone_size: once; cdr3_length: 11; v_call: TRBV19; cdr3_nt: TGTGCCAGTAGTATACAGGGGGAGCTGTTTTTT; cdr3_aa: CASSIQGELFF
d_call: TRBD2; j_call: TRBJ2-5; clone_size: -; cdr3_length: 16; v_call: TRBV28; cdr3_nt: TGTGCCAGCAGTTTGTCTAGCGGGAGTGTAGGCGAGACCCAGTACTTC; cdr3_aa: CASSLSSGSVGETQYF
d_call: TRBD1; j_call: TRBJ1-2; clone_size: -; cdr3_length: 16; v_call: TRBV28; cdr3_nt: TGTGCCAGCAGTTTACTCGGGACAGGGACTAACTATGGCTACACCTTC; cdr3_aa: CASSLLGTGTNYGYTF
d_call: -; j_call: TRBJ1-2; clone_size: many; cdr3_length: 13; v_call: TRBV19; cdr3_nt: TGTGCCAGTAGCCGGGGGGTCAACTATGGCTACACCTTC; cdr3_aa: CASSRGVNYGYTF
d_call: -; j_call: TRBJ1-1; clone_size: few; cdr3_length: 15; v_call: TRBV25-1; cdr3_nt: TGTGCCAGCAGTGAAACAGGGCAAACCGGCACTGAAGCTTTCTTT; cdr3_aa: CASSETGQTGTEAFF
d_call: -; j_call: TRBJ2-4; clone_size: once; cdr3_length: 15; v_call: TRBV10-1; cdr3_nt: TGCGCCAGCAGTGGCGGGACTCCAGGCAAAAACATTCAGTACTTC; cdr3_aa: CASSGGTPGKNIQYF
d_call: -; j_call: TRBJ1-1; clone_size: -; cdr3_length: 14; v_call: TRBV11-2; cdr3_nt: TGTGCCAGCAGGAAAAGACAAACCTTCACTGAAGCTTTCTTT; cdr3_aa: CASRKRQTFTEAFF
d_call: -; j_call: TRBJ1-5; clone_size: many; cdr3_length: 13; v_call: TRBV7-9; cdr3_nt: TGTGCCAGCAGCTTGCAACTGGGTCAGCCCCAGCATTTT; cdr3_aa: CASSLQLGQPQHF
d_call: -; j_call: TRBJ2-7; clone_size: -; cdr3_length: 13; v_call: TRBV6-6; cdr3_nt: TGTGCCAGCAGGCCAGGCCAATCCTACGAGCAGTACTTC; cdr3_aa: CASRPGQSYEQYF
d_call: TRBD1; j_call: TRBJ1-5; clone_size: -; cdr3_length: 17; v_call: TRBV28; cdr3_nt: TGTGCCAGCAGTACGACAGGGTCTATATATAGCAATCAGCCCCAGCATTTT; cdr3_aa: CASSTTGSIYSNQPQHF
d_call: TRBD1; j_call: TRBJ2-5; clone_size: -; cdr3_length: 15; v_call: TRBV4-1; cdr3_nt: TGCGCCAGCAGCCGCACACAGGGGGCGTCTGAGACCCAGTACTTC; cdr3_aa: CASSRTQGASETQYF
d_call: -; j_call: TRBJ2-1; clone_size: few; cdr3_length: 13; v_call: TRBV30; cdr3_nt: TGTGCCTGGAGTCGCCTAGCTTTAAATGAGCAGTTCTTC; cdr3_aa: CAWSRLALNEQFF
d_call: TRBD2; j_call: TRBJ2-3; clone_size: -; cdr3_length: 15; v_call: TRBV27; cdr3_nt: TGTGCCAGCAGTTTAAAGGGACTAGCGGCAGATACGCAGTATTTT; cdr3_aa: CASSLKGLAADTQYF
d_call: -; j_call: TRBJ2-5; clone_size: -; cdr3_length: 13; v_call: TRBV7-2; cdr3_nt: TGTGCCAGCAGCTTACAGACCCAAGAGACCCAGTACTTC; cdr3_aa: CASSLQTQETQYF
d_call: -; j_call: TRBJ1-2; clone_size: -; cdr3_length: 13; v_call: TRBV28; cdr3_nt: TGTGCCAGCAGTTTGGCGGCGAACTATGGCTACACCTTC; cdr3_aa: CASSLAANYGYTF
d_call: TRBD2; j_call: TRBJ2-1; clone_size: -; cdr3_length: 16; v_call: TRBV5-1; cdr3_nt: TGCGCCAGCAGCTTGTTGGTGGGAGGGCCCTACAATGAGCAGTTCTTC; cdr3_aa: CASSLLVGGPYNEQFF
d_call: -; j_call: TRBJ2-1; clone_size: -; cdr3_length: 17; v_call: TRBV9; cdr3_nt: TGTGCCAGCAGCGTAGTCCCGGGAGAGGGTTCCTACAATGAGCAGTTCTTC; cdr3_aa: CASSVVPGEGSYNEQFF
d_call: -; j_call: TRBJ1-2; clone_size: -; cdr3_length: 16; v_call: TRBV7-8; cdr3_nt: TGTGCCAGCAGTCAACGGGCGCCGGGGATGGATTATGGCTACACCTTC; cdr3_aa: CASSQRAPGMDYGYTF
d_call: -; j_call: TRBJ2-5; clone_size: few; cdr3_length: 16; v_call: TRBV7-2; cdr3_nt: TGTGCCAGCAGCTTAGGTCAATCGCTAAGGTTGGAGACCCAGTACTTC; cdr3_aa: CASSLGQSLRLETQYF
d_call: TRBD2; j_call: TRBJ2-1; clone_size: -; cdr3_length: 13; v_call: TRBV29-1; cdr3_nt: TGCAGCGTTCAGCCCCGGGGGGGCTATGAGCAGTTCTTC; cdr3_aa: CSVQPRGGYEQFF
d_call: -; j_call: TRBJ1-2; clone_size: -; cdr3_length: 17; v_call: TRBV6-1; cdr3_nt: TGTGCCAGCAGTGAAGACGTCTTCGGGAGGGGGAGGTATGGCTACACCTTC; cdr3_aa: CASSEDVFGRGRYGYTF
d_call: TRBD1; j_call: TRBJ2-3; clone_size: -; cdr3_length: 15; v_call: TRBV15; cdr3_nt: TGTGCCACCAGGGAAAGGACAGGAGGCGCAGATACGCAGTATTTT; cdr3_aa: CATRERTGGADTQYF
d_call: -; j_call: TRBJ2-1; clone_size: -; cdr3_length: 15; v_call: TRBV19; cdr3_nt: TGTGCCAGTAGTATGGGTCAGGGGTACTACAATGAGCAGTTCTTC; cdr3_aa: CASSMGQGYYNEQFF
d_call: -; j_call: TRBJ1-3; clone_size: -; cdr3_length: 13; v_call: TRBV4-2; cdr3_nt: TGTGCCAGCAGCGCAGGGAGGGGGGACACCATATATTTT; cdr3_aa: CASSAGRGDTIYF
d_call: -; j_call: TRBJ1-1; clone_size: many; cdr3_length: 14; v_call: TRBV7-6; cdr3_nt: TGTGCCAGCAGCCCCTCCAGCAGTAACACTGAAGCTTTCTTT; cdr3_aa: CASSPSSSNTEAFF
d_call: -; j_call: TRBJ2-1; clone_size: once; cdr3_length: 15; v_call: TRBV18; cdr3_nt: TGTGCCAGCTCAAGGCCAGGGGTCGTGGACAATGAGCAGTTCTTC; cdr3_aa: CASSRPGVVDNEQFF
d_call: -; j_call: TRBJ1-2; clone_size: -; cdr3_length: 9; v_call: TRBV28; cdr3_nt: TGTGCCAGCACCGTCGGCTACACCTTC; cdr3_aa: CASTVGYTF
d_call: -; j_call: TRBJ2-5; clone_size: few; cdr3_length: 17; v_call: TRBV7-9; cdr3_nt: TGTGCCAGCAGCTTATACGGCGAGGCGGCCTGGGGAGAGACCCAGTACTTC; cdr3_aa: CASSLYGEAAWGETQYF
d_call: TRBD1; j_call: TRBJ2-7; clone_size: few; cdr3_length: 15; v_call: TRBV9; cdr3_nt: TGTGCCAGCAGCGTAGGACACGACAGGGCCTACGAGCAGTACTTC; cdr3_aa: CASSVGHDRAYEQYF
d_call: -; j_call: TRBJ2-1; clone_size: -; cdr3_length: 16; v_call: TRBV5-8; cdr3_nt: TGTGCCAGCAATGACGGGAGACCAGGGCTTTACAATGAGCAGTTCTTC; cdr3_aa: CASNDGRPGLYNEQFF
d_call: TRBD2; j_call: TRBJ2-2; clone_size: -; cdr3_length: 15; v_call: TRBV5-1; cdr3_nt: TGCGCCAGCAGCGACGCGGGAGGGTCGACCGGGGAGCTGTTTTTT; cdr3_aa: CASSDAGGSTGELFF
d_call: -; j_call: TRBJ2-3; clone_size: -; cdr3_length: 17; v_call: TRBV19; cdr3_nt: TGTGCCAGTAGTATAAACCTCCCTAGCGCTAGCACAGATACGCAGTATTTT; cdr3_aa: CASSINLPSASTDTQYF